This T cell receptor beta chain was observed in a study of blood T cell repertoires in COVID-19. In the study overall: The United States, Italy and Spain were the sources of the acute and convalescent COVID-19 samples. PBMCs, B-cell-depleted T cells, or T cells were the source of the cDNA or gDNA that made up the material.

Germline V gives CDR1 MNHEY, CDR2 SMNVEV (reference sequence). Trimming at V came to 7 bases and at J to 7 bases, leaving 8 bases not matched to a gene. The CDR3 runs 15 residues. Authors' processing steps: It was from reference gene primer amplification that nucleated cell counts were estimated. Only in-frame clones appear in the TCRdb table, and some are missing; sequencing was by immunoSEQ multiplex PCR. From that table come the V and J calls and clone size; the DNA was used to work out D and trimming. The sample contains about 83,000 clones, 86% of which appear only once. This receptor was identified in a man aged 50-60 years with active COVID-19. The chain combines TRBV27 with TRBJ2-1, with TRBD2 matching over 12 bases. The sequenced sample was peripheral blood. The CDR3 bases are TGTGCCAGCACTATATCCGGGACTAGCGGGAATGAGCAGTTCTTC. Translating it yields CASTISGTSGNEQFF.